The source of this T cell receptor beta chain is a study of T cells after yellow fever vaccination. Overall study context: Libraries from low-cell-number fractions were prepared with the SMART-Seq v4 Ultra Low Input RNA kit. Study-wide points: Post-booster reappearance was seen for most primary-vaccination clones (about 96% CD4, around 88% CD8). A small share of clonotypes appeared in both CD4 and CD8 compartments.

As TCR cDNA was made by 5'RACE template switching, a universal primer site and UMIs were added. TCRdb redid the calling of the 5' RACE reads with MiXCR, one entry per CDR3 protein. This sample has more than 300,000 distinct CDR3 sequences; approximately 7% occur once, and the top ten carry 18%. Per germline, CDR1 SGHRS and CDR2 YFSETQ. There are 16 residues in the CDR3. V dropped 4 bases and J dropped 4; count of bases not matched to a gene: 9. A word on this clonotype: Its antigen is unidentified.

The chain employs TRBV5-1 and TRBJ2-5, with 11 bases matching TRBD1. The source of this sequence is a man younger than 30 who received the YFV17D yellow fever vaccine. Sequenced material: PBMCs, taken roughly 47 days after the first yellow fever vaccination. The CDR3 reads CASSADRGHESETQYF. Here the CDR3 DNA reads TGCGCCAGCAGCGCGGACAGGGGGCATGAGTCAGAGACCCAGTACTTC.